This T cell receptor (beta chain) is from a study of cytomegalovirus exposure and HLA in healthy donors. It was with 60 Vbeta and 13 Jbeta primers that the PCR ran. Sequencing was performed with immunoSEQ multiplex PCR; in TCRdb, only in-frame clones are kept and a portion is missing. The repertoire holds under 95,000 clones, with about 78% as singletons. Germline CDR1 reads MNHEY; CDR2 reads SVGAGI. Trimming stripped 5 bases from V and 9 bases from J, with 14 bases between. This CDR3 comprises 14 residues. This clonotype originated in a male donor in good health and CMV-seronegative. The chain is built from TRBV6-5 and TRBJ1-6; TRBD1 is a possible D gene (5 bases). Sequencing was done on a sample of PBMCs. The CDR3 reads CASSGQGRTSPLHF. In nucleotides, the CDR3 is TGTGCCAGCAGTGGCCAGGGTAGGACTTCACCCCTCCACTTT.